One and the same sample provided the 5 T cell receptor beta chains below, sequenced in a study of blood T cell repertoires in COVID-19. Some clones are missing from TCRdb's copy, which holds only in-frame ones; the method was immunoSEQ multiplex PCR. The repertoire holds about 25,000 clones, over 70% seen once, with about 53% in the top ten. The sequenced sample consisted of peripheral blood. The origin of the receptors is a man aged 50-60 years with active or convalescent COVID-19.

The J gene is TRBJ2-3, the V gene TRBV9; no clear D. Germline CDR1 and CDR2: SGDLS and YYNGEE. Between the trimmed V and J ends, which lost 0 bases and 4 bases, there was a span of 6 bases. This CDR3 spans 13 amino acids. The CDR3 here is CASSVGGSDTQYF. As DNA, the CDR3 is TGTGCCAGCAGCGTAGGAGGCTCAGATACGCAGTATTTT.

The CDR3 DNA sequence: TGTGCCAGCAGTTATTTAGCTGATTACACCTTC. Amino acid sequence: CASSYLADYTF. The chain is built from TRBV6-6 and TRBJ1-2; D remains ambiguous. CDR1 MNHNY and CDR2 SVGAGI come from the germline V gene (reference sequence). The V gene lost 3 bases and the J gene lost 11 bases, with 10 bases spanning the gap. The CDR3 spans 11 residues.

The chain couples TRBV2 to TRBJ1-2; maybe TRBD1 (5 bases). The V gene's germline CDR1 is SNHLY and CDR2 FYNNEI. CDR3 length: 13 residues. Trimming took off 8 bases at V and 5 bases at J, with 15 bases between the two ends. The CDR3 spells CASPGRGEYGYTF. CDR3 DNA sequence: TGTGCCAGCCCTGGGAGGGGAGAGTATGGCTACACCTTC.

There are a few counts of this clone. The gene calls are TRBV7-6 and TRBJ1-5, with a weak D call TRBD1 (6 bases). Trimming removed 3 bases at V and 3 bases at J, with 9 bases between. The germline V gene has CDR1 SGHVS and CDR2 FNYEAQ. The CDR3 sequence is 14 residues long. The CDR3 region has the DNA TGTGCCAGCAGCTTGACAGGATACAATCAGCCCCAGCATTTT. It encodes CASSLTGYNQPQHF. The variable domain in full, with the rest retrieved from reference TRBV7-6 and TRBJ1-5, is GAGVSQSPRYKVTKRGQDVALRCDPISGHVSLYWYRQALGQGPEFLTYFNYEAQQDKSGLPNDRFSAERPEGSISTLTIQRTEQRDSAMYRCASSLTGYNQPQHFGDGTRLSIL.

This sequence joins TRBV27 and TRBJ2-4; TRBD1 matches at 10 bases. The CDR3 is 15 residues long. With 5 bases clipped from V and 7 bases from J, the junction kept 8 bases outside the gene matches. Germline CDR1 is MNHEY and CDR2 is SMNVEV (reference sequence). CDR3 amino acids: CASSPLTGGSNIQYF. DNA of the CDR3: TGTGCCAGCAGTCCGTTGACAGGGGGCAGCAACATTCAGTACTTC.